A selection of T cell receptor beta chains follows, all from one sample in a study of cytomegalovirus exposure and HLA in healthy donors. Here immunoSEQ multiplex PCR was the method, and the copy in TCRdb shows in-frame clones only, minus some. The repertoire holds under 140,000 clones, approximately 86% seen once, with around 2% in the top ten. The sequenced sample consisted of PBMCs. The receptors stem from a middle-aged man in good health and CMV-seronegative. Both conserved end residues are part of each CDR3. The order of the fields is clone size, D gene, J gene, V gene, CDR3 protein, CDR3 DNA. The D gene is left open where the match is weak. Size is stated for part of the rows, as once, few or many counts, or as a class when the clone is expanded.

few NA TRBJ1-4 TRBV5-8 CASSRTGTNEKLFF TGTGCCAGCAGCCGAACAGGGACGAATGAAAAACTGTTTTTT
NA NA TRBJ2-3 TRBV2 CASPPLGATDTQYF TGTGCCAGTCCCCCACTGGGGGCCACAGATACGCAGTATTTT
NA NA TRBJ1-2 TRBV5-1 CASSLNELTYGYTF TGCGCCAGCAGCTTGAACGAGCTGACTTATGGCTACACCTTC
NA NA TRBJ1-1 TRBV7-2 CASSFSGHPINTEAFF TGTGCCAGCAGCTTTTCGGGACACCCCATAAACACTGAAGCTTTCTTT
NA TRBD1 TRBJ2-6 TRBV4-3 CASSQGETGLVSGANVLTF TGCGCCAGCAGCCAAGGGGAGACAGGGCTTGTCTCTGGGGCCAACGTCCTGACTTTC
NA TRBD1 TRBJ2-1 TRBV20-1 CSASTGDEQFF TGCAGTGCGTCCACAGGGGATGAGCAGTTCTTC
NA NA TRBJ1-6 TRBV6-5 CASSFRSSYNSPLHF TGTGCCAGCAGTTTTCGGAGCTCCTATAATTCACCCCTCCACTTT
NA NA TRBJ1-1 TRBV20-1 CSARQDQEAFF TGCAGTGCTCGACAGGACCAAGAAGCTTTCTTT
NA TRBD1 TRBJ2-5 TRBV29-1 CSVAGARGNQETQYF TGCAGCGTCGCTGGGGCCAGGGGGAACCAAGAGACCCAGTACTTC
NA NA TRBJ1-4 TRBV2 CASKGDSNEKLFF TGTGCCAGCAAGGGCGACAGCAATGAAAAACTGTTTTTT
NA NA TRBJ1-1 TRBV5-8 CASSFGHGRMNTEAFF TGTGCCAGCAGCTTCGGACACGGCCGGATGAACACTGAAGCTTTCTTT
NA NA TRBJ2-7 TRBV5-4 CASSLLQGEQYF TGTGCCAGCAGCTTGCTCCAGGGGGAGCAGTACTTC
NA NA TRBJ1-6 TRBV7-6 CASSPGRGSPLHF TGTGCCAGCAGCCCCGGAAGGGGTTCACCCCTCCACTTT
NA TRBD1 TRBJ1-2 TRBV7-9 CASSLGRGQGDGYTF TGTGCCAGCAGCTTAGGTCGCGGACAGGGAGATGGCTACACCTTC
once NA TRBJ2-1 TRBV29-1 CSVYRGTRTYNEQFF TGCAGCGTTTATCGAGGTACTAGAACATACAATGAGCAGTTCTTC
NA NA TRBJ1-1 TRBV11-3 CASSLGGATDTEAFF TGTGCCAGCAGCTTAGGTGGGGCGACGGACACTGAAGCTTTCTTT
NA TRBD1 TRBJ1-5 TRBV18 CASSPRGDRAYQPQHF TGTGCCAGCTCACCCCGTGGGGACAGGGCTTATCAGCCCCAGCATTTT
NA TRBD1 TRBJ1-1 TRBV7-9 CASTQGGVDRASNTEAFF TGTGCCAGCACCCAAGGGGGTGTTGACAGGGCATCGAACACTGAAGCTTTCTTT
NA TRBD1 TRBJ2-4 TRBV6-1 CASSEEGTGFVLAKNIQYF TGTGCCAGCAGTGAAGAAGGGACAGGTTTTGTATTAGCCAAAAACATTCAGTACTTC
NA NA TRBJ2-7 TRBV6-5 CASSYSTQGQGYEQYF TGTGCCAGCAGTTACTCGACACAGGGACAAGGCTACGAGCAGTACTTC
NA NA TRBJ1-1 TRBV2 CASRGTEAFF TGTGCCAGCCGGGGCACTGAAGCTTTCTTT
NA TRBD1 TRBJ1-4 TRBV30 CAWSRQGEEKLFF TGTGCCTGGAGTAGGCAGGGGGAAGAAAAACTGTTTTTT
NA NA TRBJ1-1 TRBV5-4 CASSRQVPNTEAFF TGTGCCAGCAGCAGACAGGTCCCGAACACTGAAGCTTTCTTT
NA NA TRBJ2-7 TRBV19 CASSFGQPYEQYF TGTGCCAGTAGTTTCGGACAGCCCTACGAGCAGTACTTC
NA NA TRBJ1-2 TRBV6-1 CASSEAVTPNYGYTF TGTGCCAGCAGTGAAGCCGTTACACCTAACTATGGCTACACCTTC
NA TRBD1 TRBJ1-4 TRBV19 CATNRDRGKLFF TGTGCCACTAACCGGGACAGGGGAAAACTGTTTTTT
few TRBD1 TRBJ1-1 TRBV5-4 CASSSMDRGDTEAFF TGTGCCAGCAGCTCCATGGACAGGGGAGACACTGAAGCTTTCTTT
NA TRBD1 TRBJ1-5 TRBV7-9 CASSRTGTENQPQHF TGTGCCAGCAGCCGGACCGGGACAGAGAATCAGCCCCAGCATTTT
few NA TRBJ1-3 TRBV13 CASSLVGGSGNTIYF TGTGCCAGCAGCTTAGTCGGGGGCTCTGGAAACACCATATATTTT
NA NA TRBJ1-1 TRBV5-5 CASSIDGGNTEAFF TGTGCCAGCAGCATCGACGGAGGGAACACTGAAGCTTTCTTT
NA NA TRBJ1-6 TRBV13 CASSLGTTNGSPLHF TGTGCCAGCAGCTTAGGGACAACAAACGGCTCACCCCTCCACTTT
NA TRBD1 TRBJ2-5 TRBV6-6 CASWPGQGETQYF TGTGCCAGCTGGCCCGGACAGGGAGAGACCCAGTACTTC
NA TRBD1 TRBJ1-5 TRBV7-9 CASSLAGTDNQPQHF TGTGCCAGCAGCTTAGCCGGGACAGATAATCAGCCCCAGCATTTT
NA TRBD2 TRBJ2-5 TRBV28 CASRVTSGAARETQYF TGTGCCAGCAGGGTGACTAGCGGGGCGGCACGAGAGACCCAGTACTTC
NA TRBD1 TRBJ1-1 TRBV29-1 CSVGDRLRGTEAFF TGCAGCGTTGGGGACAGACTACGGGGGACTGAAGCTTTCTTT
NA NA TRBJ2-7 TRBV5-6 CASSRGSNSYEQYF TGTGCCAGCAGCCGGGGGAGTAACTCCTACGAGCAGTACTTC
NA TRBD1 TRBJ2-7 TRBV10-3 CAISDLLLWGQGYYEQYF TGTGCCATCAGTGATTTGTTGCTGTGGGGACAGGGATACTACGAGCAGTACTTC
NA NA TRBJ1-1 TRBV19 CASSDTTGFTEAFF TGTGCCAGTAGTGATACGACAGGTTTCACTGAAGCTTTCTTT